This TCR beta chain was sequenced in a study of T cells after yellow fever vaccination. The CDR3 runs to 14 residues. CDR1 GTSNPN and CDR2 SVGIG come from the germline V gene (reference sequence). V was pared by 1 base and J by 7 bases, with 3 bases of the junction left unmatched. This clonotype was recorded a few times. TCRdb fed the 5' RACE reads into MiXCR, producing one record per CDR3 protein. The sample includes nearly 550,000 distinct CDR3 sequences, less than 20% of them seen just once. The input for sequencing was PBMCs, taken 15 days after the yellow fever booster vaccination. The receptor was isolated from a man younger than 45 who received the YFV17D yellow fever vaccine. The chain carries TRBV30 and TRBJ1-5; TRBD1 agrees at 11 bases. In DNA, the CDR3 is TGTGCCTGGAGTGCCGGGACAGGGGGACAGCCCCAGCATTTT. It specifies CAWSAGTGGQPQHF.